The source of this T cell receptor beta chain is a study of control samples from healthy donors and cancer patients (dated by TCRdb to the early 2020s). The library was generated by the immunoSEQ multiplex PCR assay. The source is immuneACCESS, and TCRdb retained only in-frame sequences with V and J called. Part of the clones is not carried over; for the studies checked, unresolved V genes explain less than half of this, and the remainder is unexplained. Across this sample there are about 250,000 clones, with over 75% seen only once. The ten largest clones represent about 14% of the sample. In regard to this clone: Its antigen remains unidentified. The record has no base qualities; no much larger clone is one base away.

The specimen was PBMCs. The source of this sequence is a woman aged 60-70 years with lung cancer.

The DNA reads as follows: TGTGCCAGCAGTTCTCCGGGCCTGAACACTGAAGCTTTCTTT. The translation is CASSSPGLNTEAFF. The receptor chain draws on TRBV6-5 and TRBJ1-1; the D gene lacks a confident call. The CDR3 covers 14 residues, taking in both the cysteine and the phenylalanine. Left in the record is the CDR3 DNA by itself, 42 bases read in frame from the first base. V is pared back by 4 bases and J by 0 bases, with 9 bases lying between the germline termini. The germline V gene yields MNHEY for CDR1 and SVGAGI for CDR2.